Given below is one T cell receptor beta chain in context. The junction departs from germline at one end; a sequencing error may be responsible. This table comes from immunoSEQ multiplex PCR, and its TCRdb copy is limited to in-frame clones, with some not included. The table lists hundreds of thousands of clones, roughly 89% of them singletons. This CDR3 has 14 amino acids. Germline values: CDR1 SGHNT, CDR2 YYREEE (reference sequence). This entry belongs to a study of blood T cell repertoires in COVID-19. On the study more broadly: T cells, B-cell-depleted T cells, or PBMCs supplied cDNA or gDNA.

The sequence was collected from a woman between 40 and 50 years old with COVID-19, enrolled during active disease. V is TRBV5-4 and J is TRBJ2-2; perhaps D is TRBD1 or TRBD2 (7 bases each). Sequencing used peripheral blood. The CDR3 loop reads CAISGTENTGELFF. CDR3 coding DNA: TGTGCCATCAGCGGGACAGAAAACACCGGGGAGCTGTTTTTT.